This T cell receptor (beta chain) was identified in a study of prognosis after radiotherapy for stage I lung cancer. Notes on this clonotype: Antigen specificity is unknown. The conserved phenylalanine or tryptophan is not found at the CDR3 terminus, so this likely reflects a read error.

General study results and limits: Median unique TCR clone counts of 10,088 versus 6,861 showed a fall after stereotactic body radiation therapy. Divergent TRBV and TRBJ gene usage has reportedly been observed between patients with and without metastases.

The germline gives CDR1 KGHDR, CDR2 SFDVKD. CDR3 length: 13 amino acids. Two-round multiplex PCR, the amplification method, yielded TCR beta CDR3 from genomic DNA. Gene-specific TRBV and TRBJ primers were used in PCR round one. TCRdb re-called the multiplex PCR reads through MiXCR, storing one row per CDR3 protein. Counted here are about 15,000 distinct CDR3 sequences, approximately 15% occurring once; the ten biggest clones make up around 41%. The J gene is TRBJ2-5, the V gene TRBV24-1, with D maybe TRBD1 (6 bases). The DNA end is a closer match to TRBJ2-1, so the J assignment may be wrong. The material sequenced was PBMCs, taken before or after stereotactic body radiation therapy (not recorded which). This clonotype was obtained from a donor at least 50 years old with non-small cell lung cancer. CDR3 protein: CATRRGSYNEQFL. The CDR3 nucleotides are TGTGCCACCCGCAGGGGTTCCTACAATGAGCAGTTCCTC.